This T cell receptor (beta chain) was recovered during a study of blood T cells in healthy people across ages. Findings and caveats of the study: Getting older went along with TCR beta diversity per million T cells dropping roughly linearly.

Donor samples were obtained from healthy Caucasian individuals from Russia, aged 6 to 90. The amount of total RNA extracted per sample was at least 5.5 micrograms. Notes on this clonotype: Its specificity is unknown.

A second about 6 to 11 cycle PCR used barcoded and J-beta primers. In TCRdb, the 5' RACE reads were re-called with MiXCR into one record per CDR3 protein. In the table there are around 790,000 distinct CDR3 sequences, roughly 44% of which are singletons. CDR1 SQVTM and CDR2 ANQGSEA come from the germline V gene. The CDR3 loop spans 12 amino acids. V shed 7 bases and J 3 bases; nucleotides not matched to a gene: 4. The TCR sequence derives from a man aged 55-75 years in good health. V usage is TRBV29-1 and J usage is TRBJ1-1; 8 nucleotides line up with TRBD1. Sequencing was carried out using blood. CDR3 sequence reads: CSATGEYTEAFF. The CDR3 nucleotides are TGCAGCGCGACAGGGGAATACACTGAAGCTTTCTTT.